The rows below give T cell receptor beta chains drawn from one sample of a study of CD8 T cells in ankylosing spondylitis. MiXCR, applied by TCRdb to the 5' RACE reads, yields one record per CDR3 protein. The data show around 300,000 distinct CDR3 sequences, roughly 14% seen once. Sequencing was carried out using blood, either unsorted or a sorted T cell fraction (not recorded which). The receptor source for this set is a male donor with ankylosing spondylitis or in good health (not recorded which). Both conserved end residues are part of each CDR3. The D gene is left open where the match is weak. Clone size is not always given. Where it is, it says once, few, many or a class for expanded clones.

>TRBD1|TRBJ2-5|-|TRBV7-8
TGTGCCAGCAGCTTACGACAGGGGTTGAAGACCCAGTACTTC
CASSLRQGLKTQYF
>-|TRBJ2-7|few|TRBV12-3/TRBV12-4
TGTGCCAGCAGTCCAGGACGTCCCTCGGGGTACGAGCAGTACTTC
CASSPGRPSGYEQYF
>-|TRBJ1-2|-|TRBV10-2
TGCGCCAGCAGTGCCCTTTCCGGACTCGGTAGTGGCTACACCTTC
CASSALSGLGSGYTF
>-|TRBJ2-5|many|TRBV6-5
TGTGCCAGCAGTTCCGGGGACGGTGAACAAGAGACCCAGTACTTC
CASSSGDGEQETQYF
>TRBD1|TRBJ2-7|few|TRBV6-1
TGTGCCAGCAGTATTCCGGGACAGGCCGCAGACGAGCAGTACTTC
CASSIPGQAADEQYF
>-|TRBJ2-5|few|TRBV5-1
TGCGCCAGCAGCTGGCAGGGAAAAGAGACCCAGTACTTC
CASSWQGKETQYF
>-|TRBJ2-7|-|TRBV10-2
TGCGCCAGCGCCCAAGGGAGTTCGTACGAGCAGTACTTC
CASAQGSSYEQYF
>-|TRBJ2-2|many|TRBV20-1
TGCAGTGCTAGAGATTCTAGCGTAACCACCGGGGAGCTGTTTTTT
CSARDSSVTTGELFF
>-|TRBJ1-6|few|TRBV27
TGTGCCAGCCGATCAAGGGGATCCTATAATTCACCCCTCCACTTT
CASRSRGSYNSPLHF
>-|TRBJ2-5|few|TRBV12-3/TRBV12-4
TGTGCCAGCAGTTTAGGTGCAGACAGATGGCAAGAGACCCAGTACTTC
CASSLGADRWQETQYF
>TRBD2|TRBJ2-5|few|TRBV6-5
TGTGCCAGCAGATTAGCGGGAGTAAACCAAGAGACCCAGTACTTC
CASRLAGVNQETQYF
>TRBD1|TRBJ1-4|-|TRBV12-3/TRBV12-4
TGTGCCAGCAGGGAAGGGGGCCTTCTTAATGAAAAACTGTTTTTT
CASREGGLLNEKLFF
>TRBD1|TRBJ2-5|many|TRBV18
TGTGCCAGCTCACCAATACCGCTCGGGCCGACGACAGGGGAGACCCAGTACTTC
CASSPIPLGPTTGETQYF
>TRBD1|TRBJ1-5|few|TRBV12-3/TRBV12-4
TGTGCCAGCAGTCCCCAGGGGGGTCAGCCCCAGCATTTT
CASSPQGGQPQHF
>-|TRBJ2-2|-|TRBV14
TGTGCCAGCAGCCAAGGCCGAACAGGCCTGTTCGGGGAGCTGTTTTTT
CASSQGRTGLFGELFF
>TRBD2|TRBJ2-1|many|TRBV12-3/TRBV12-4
TGTGCCAGCAAGGGCGGGGGGGCCGACAATGAGCAGTTCTTC
CASKGGGADNEQFF
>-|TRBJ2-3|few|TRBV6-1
TGTGCCAGCGGCCCGACAGCCGCTACAGATACGCAGTATTTT
CASGPTAATDTQYF
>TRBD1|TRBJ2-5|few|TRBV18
TGTGCCAGCTCACCAAGGATCCAGGGGGAAGAGACCCAGTACTTC
CASSPRIQGEETQYF
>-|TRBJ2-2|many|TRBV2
TGTGCCAGCAGTGAAGGGGGGGAGGCATGGACCGGGGAGCTGTTTTTT
CASSEGGEAWTGELFF
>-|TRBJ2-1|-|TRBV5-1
TGCGCCAGCAGCTTGGCTGGCGGAGGGACGGGCTACAATGAGCAGTTCTTC
CASSLAGGGTGYNEQFF
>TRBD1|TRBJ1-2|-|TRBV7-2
TGTGCCAGGGGGGACAGGGGGAACTATGGCTACACCTTC
CARGDRGNYGYTF
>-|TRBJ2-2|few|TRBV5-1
TGCGCCAGCAGCTTGACCGACAGCGCGAACACCGGGGAGCTGTTTTTT
CASSLTDSANTGELFF
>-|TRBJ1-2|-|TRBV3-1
TGTGCCAGCAGCCAAGATTGGAGAGGGAACTATGGCTACACCTTC
CASSQDWRGNYGYTF
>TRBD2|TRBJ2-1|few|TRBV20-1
TGCAGTGCTAGAGATATGGGGCTAGCGGGAGTCTACAATGAGCAGTTCTTC
CSARDMGLAGVYNEQFF
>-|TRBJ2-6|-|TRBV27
TGTGCCAGCAGTTCAGTACCGGGGGCCAACGTCCTGACTTTC
CASSSVPGANVLTF
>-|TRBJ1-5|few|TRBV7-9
TGTGCCAGCAGCTCTAACGGTGGGGCGTCCGCCCAGCATTTT
CASSSNGGASAQHF
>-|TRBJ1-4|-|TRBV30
TGTGCCTGGAGCCCAAGGTACCGTTTGGAGGAAAAACTGTTTTTT
CAWSPRYRLEEKLFF
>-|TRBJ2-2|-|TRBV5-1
TGCGCCAGCAGCCCAGGGACGCCTGCGAACACCGGGGAGCTGTTTTTT
CASSPGTPANTGELFF
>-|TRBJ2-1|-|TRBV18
TGTGCCAGCTCCTCCAGATTGGAGCAGTTCTTC
CASSSRLEQFF